These T cell receptor beta chains were read from a single sample in a study of early T cells in non-severe SARS-CoV-2 infection. One entry per CDR3 protein results from TCRdb running MiXCR on the 5' RACE reads. Of some 30,000 distinct CDR3 sequences in the sample, 3.5% to 5.5% are singletons; the top ten hold approximately 5%. The specimen was whole blood, collected at baseline. The receptors here all came from an adult who was a healthcare worker with PCR-confirmed SARS-CoV-2 infection or an uninfected control (not recorded which). Both conserved end residues are part of each CDR3. Each record gives: V gene, D gene, clone size, J gene, CDR3 protein, CDR3 DNA. A D gene is named only where the DNA matches it firmly. Rows give clone size only sometimes, using once, few, many, or a class for an expanded clone.

v_gene: TRBV29-1
d_gene: .
abundance: .
j_gene: TRBJ2-7
CDR3aa: CSVVQGLGEQYF
CDR3nt: TGCAGCGTTGTCCAGGGCCTGGGCGAGCAGTACTTC

v_gene: TRBV28
d_gene: TRBD2
abundance: many
j_gene: TRBJ2-1
CDR3aa: CASNPFSGRSSWNEQFF
CDR3nt: TGTGCCAGCAACCCTTTTAGCGGGAGGTCCTCCTGGAATGAGCAGTTCTTC

v_gene: TRBV18
d_gene: .
abundance: few
j_gene: TRBJ1-3
CDR3aa: CASSPPDGLLGNTIYF
CDR3nt: TGTGCCAGCTCACCACCTGACGGTCTCCTTGGAAACACCATATATTTT

v_gene: TRBV11-1
d_gene: TRBD2
abundance: many
j_gene: TRBJ2-5
CDR3aa: CASSLAGILGTSEETQYF
CDR3nt: TGTGCCAGCAGCTTAGCGGGAATATTGGGGACTAGCGAAGAGACCCAGTACTTC

v_gene: TRBV20-1
d_gene: TRBD2
abundance: many
j_gene: TRBJ2-1
CDR3aa: CSARGREDSYNEQFF
CDR3nt: TGCAGTGCTAGAGGGCGGGAGGACTCCTACAATGAGCAGTTCTTC

v_gene: TRBV11-3
d_gene: TRBD1
abundance: many
j_gene: TRBJ1-2
CDR3aa: CATNDRDSYGYTF
CDR3nt: TGTGCCACGAACGACAGGGATTCTTATGGCTACACCTTC

v_gene: TRBV20-1
d_gene: .
abundance: many
j_gene: TRBJ2-7
CDR3aa: CSAQSTFAERRGALEQYF
CDR3nt: TGCAGTGCTCAGTCCACCTTCGCGGAGAGGAGGGGGGCCCTCGAGCAGTACTTC

v_gene: TRBV7-7
d_gene: .
abundance: many
j_gene: TRBJ2-2
CDR3aa: CASSPLLTGELFF
CDR3nt: TGTGCCAGCAGCCCCTTACTCACCGGGGAGCTGTTTTTT

v_gene: TRBV5-1
d_gene: TRBD2
abundance: many
j_gene: TRBJ2-1
CDR3aa: CASSAPGLAVNNEQFF
CDR3nt: TGCGCCAGCAGCGCACCGGGACTAGCGGTAAACAATGAGCAGTTCTTC

v_gene: TRBV5-4
d_gene: .
abundance: many
j_gene: TRBJ2-2
CDR3aa: CASSQTGRNTGELFF
CDR3nt: TGTGCCAGCAGCCAAACAGGGCGGAACACCGGGGAGCTGTTTTTT

v_gene: TRBV6-2/TRBV6-3
d_gene: .
abundance: many
j_gene: TRBJ1-4
CDR3aa: CASSYTGSEEKLFF
CDR3nt: TGTGCCAGCAGTTACACGGGATCGGAAGAAAAACTGTTTTTT

v_gene: TRBV5-1
d_gene: TRBD2
abundance: many
j_gene: TRBJ2-2
CDR3aa: CASSFRAGGPGGELFF
CDR3nt: TGCGCCAGCAGCTTCCGAGCGGGAGGGCCCGGCGGGGAGCTGTTTTTT

v_gene: TRBV21-1
d_gene: .
abundance: few
j_gene: TRBJ2-2
CDR3aa: CASSNCHRDREGDTGELFF
CDR3nt: TGTGCCAGCAGCAATTGTCACCGGGACAGGGAAGGAGACACCGGGGAGCTGTTTTTT

v_gene: TRBV30
d_gene: TRBD2
abundance: many
j_gene: TRBJ2-1
CDR3aa: CAWRDPSGVYNEQFF
CDR3nt: TGTGCCTGGAGGGATCCTAGCGGAGTCTACAATGAGCAGTTCTTC